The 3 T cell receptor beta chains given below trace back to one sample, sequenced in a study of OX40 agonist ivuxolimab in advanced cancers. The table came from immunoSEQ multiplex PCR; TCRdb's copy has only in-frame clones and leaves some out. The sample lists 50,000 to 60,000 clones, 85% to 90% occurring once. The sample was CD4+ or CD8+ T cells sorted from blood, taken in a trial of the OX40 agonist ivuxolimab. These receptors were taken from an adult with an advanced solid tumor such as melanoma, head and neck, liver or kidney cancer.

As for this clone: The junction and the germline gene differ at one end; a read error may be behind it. As DNA, the CDR3 is TGCGCAAGCATCGGGCAGGGAAAAACTGAAGCTTTCTTT. Protein sequence: CASIGQGKTEAFF. The chain recombines TRBV10-2 with TRBJ1-1; the D gene is possibly TRBD1 (5 bases). The germline V gene encodes CDR1 WSHSY and CDR2 SAAADI. This CDR3 spans 13 amino acids.

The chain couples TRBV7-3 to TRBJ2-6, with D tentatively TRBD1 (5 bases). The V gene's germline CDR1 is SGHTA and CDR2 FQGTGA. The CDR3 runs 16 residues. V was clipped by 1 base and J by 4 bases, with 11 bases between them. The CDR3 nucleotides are TGTGCCAGCAGCTTAATCCCAGGGATCGGGGCCAACGTCCTGACTTTC. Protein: CASSLIPGIGANVLTF.

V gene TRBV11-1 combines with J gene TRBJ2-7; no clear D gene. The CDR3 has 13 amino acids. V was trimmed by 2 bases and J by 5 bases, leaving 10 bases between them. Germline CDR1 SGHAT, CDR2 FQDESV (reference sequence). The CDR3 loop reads CASSLLTPHEQYF. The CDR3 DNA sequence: TGTGCCAGCAGCTTATTAACCCCCCACGAGCAGTACTTC.